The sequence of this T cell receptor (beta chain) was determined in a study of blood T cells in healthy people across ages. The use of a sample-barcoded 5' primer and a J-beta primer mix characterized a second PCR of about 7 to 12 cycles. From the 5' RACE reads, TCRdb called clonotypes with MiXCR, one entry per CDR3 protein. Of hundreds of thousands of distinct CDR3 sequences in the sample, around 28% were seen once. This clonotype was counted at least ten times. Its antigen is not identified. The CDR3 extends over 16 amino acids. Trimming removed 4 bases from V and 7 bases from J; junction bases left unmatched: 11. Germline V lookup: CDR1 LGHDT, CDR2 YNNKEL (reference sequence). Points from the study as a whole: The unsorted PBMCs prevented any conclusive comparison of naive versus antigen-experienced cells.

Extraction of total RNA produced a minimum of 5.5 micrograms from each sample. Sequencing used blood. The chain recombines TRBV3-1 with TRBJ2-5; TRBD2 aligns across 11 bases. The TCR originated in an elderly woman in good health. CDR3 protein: CASSRPSTSGASTQYF. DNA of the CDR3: TGTGCCAGCAGCCGACCGTCGACTAGCGGGGCGTCGACCCAGTACTTC.